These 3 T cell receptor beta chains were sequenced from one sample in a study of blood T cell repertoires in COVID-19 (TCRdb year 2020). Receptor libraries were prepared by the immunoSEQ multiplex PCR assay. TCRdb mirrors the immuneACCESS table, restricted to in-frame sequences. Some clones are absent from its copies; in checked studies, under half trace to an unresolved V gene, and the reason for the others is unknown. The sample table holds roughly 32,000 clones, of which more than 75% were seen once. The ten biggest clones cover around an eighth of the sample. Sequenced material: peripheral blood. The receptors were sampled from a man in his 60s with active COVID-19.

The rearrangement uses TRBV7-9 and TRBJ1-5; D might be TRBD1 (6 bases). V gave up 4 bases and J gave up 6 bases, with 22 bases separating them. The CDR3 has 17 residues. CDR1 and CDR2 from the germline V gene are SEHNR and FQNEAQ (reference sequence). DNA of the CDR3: TGTGCCAGCAGCTCCCAATGGGAGACAGGCAGGGGTCAGCCCCAGCATTTT. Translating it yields CASSSQWETGRGQPQHF.

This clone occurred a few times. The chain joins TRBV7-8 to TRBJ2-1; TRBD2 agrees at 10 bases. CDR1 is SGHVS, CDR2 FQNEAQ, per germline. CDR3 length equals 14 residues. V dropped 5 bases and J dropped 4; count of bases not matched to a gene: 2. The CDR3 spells CASSRAGGYNEQFF. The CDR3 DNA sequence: TGTGCCAGCAGCCGAGCGGGGGGGTACAATGAGCAGTTCTTC.

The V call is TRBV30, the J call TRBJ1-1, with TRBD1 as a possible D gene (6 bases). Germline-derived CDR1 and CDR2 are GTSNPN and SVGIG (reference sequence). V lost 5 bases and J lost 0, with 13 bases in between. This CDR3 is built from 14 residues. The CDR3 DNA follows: TGTGCCTGGGCCAGAGGGGGGGTGAACACTGAAGCTTTCTTT. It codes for CAWARGGVNTEAFF.